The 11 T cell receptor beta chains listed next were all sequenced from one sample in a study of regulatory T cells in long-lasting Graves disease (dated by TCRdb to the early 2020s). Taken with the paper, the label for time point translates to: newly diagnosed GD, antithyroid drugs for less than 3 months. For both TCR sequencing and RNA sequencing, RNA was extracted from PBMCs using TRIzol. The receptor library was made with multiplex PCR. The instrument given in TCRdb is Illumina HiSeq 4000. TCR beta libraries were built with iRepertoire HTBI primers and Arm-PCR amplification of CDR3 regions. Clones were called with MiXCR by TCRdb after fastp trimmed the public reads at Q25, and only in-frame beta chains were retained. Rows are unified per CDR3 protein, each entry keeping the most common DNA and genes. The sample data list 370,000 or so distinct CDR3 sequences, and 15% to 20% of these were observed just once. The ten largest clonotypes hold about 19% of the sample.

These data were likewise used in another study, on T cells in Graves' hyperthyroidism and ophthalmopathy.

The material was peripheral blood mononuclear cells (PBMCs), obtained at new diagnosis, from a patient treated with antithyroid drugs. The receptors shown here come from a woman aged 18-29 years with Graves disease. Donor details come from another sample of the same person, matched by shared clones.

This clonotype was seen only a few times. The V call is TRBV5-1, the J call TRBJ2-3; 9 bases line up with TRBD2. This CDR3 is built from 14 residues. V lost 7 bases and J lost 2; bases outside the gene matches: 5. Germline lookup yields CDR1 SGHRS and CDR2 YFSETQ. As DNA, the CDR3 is TGCGCCAGCGGCCTAGCGGGGCACACAGATACGCAGTATTTT. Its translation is CASGLAGHTDTQYF.

CDR3 DNA: TGTGCCACTACGCCATTAACAGTGAACACTGAAGCTTTCTTT. Its protein product is CATTPLTVNTEAFF. The chain employs TRBV19 and TRBJ1-1, with D unclear. Deletions cut 10 bases from V and 0 bases from J, with 15 bases between. The CDR3 has 14 residues. The germline V gene encodes CDR1 LNHDA and CDR2 SQIVND (reference sequence).

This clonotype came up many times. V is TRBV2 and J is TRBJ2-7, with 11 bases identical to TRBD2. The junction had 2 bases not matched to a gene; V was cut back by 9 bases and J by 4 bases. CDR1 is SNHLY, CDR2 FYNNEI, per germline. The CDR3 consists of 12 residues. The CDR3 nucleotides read TGTGCCAGTACTAGCGGGAGTTACGAGCAGTACTTC. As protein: CASTSGSYEQYF.

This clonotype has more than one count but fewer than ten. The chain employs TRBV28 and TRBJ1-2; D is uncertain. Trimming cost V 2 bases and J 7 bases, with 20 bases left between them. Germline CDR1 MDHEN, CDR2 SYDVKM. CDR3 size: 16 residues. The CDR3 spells CASSLGSTPLTGGYTF. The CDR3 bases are TGTGCCAGCAGTTTAGGCTCTACACCCCTAACGGGTGGCTACACCTTC.

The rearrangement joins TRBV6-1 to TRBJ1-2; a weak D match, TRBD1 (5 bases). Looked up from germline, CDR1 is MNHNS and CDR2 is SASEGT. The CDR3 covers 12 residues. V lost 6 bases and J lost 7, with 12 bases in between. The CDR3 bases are TGTGCCAGCAGCCCTACTGGGGGTGGCTACACCTTC. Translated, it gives CASSPTGGGYTF.

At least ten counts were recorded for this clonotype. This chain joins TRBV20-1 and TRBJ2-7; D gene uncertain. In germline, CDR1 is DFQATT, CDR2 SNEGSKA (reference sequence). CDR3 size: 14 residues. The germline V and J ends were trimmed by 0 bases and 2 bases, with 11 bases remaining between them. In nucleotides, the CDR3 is TGCAGTGCTAGAGATGCCCTAGGTCCCTACGAGCAGTACTTC. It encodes CSARDALGPYEQYF.

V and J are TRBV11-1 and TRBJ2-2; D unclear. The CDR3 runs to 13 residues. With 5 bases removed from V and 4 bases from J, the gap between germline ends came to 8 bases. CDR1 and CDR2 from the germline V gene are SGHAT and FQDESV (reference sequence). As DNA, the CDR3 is TGTGCCAGCAGCCTTAGATCCACCGGGGAGCTGTTTTTT. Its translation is CASSLRSTGELFF.

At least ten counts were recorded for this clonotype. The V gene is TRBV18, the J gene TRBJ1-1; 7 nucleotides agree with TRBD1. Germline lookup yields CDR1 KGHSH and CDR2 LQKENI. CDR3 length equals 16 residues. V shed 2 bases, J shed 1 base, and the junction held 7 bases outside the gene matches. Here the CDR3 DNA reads TGTGCCAGCTCACCAATGCAGGGGGGGACGAACACTGAAGCTTTCTTT. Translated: CASSPMQGGTNTEAFF.

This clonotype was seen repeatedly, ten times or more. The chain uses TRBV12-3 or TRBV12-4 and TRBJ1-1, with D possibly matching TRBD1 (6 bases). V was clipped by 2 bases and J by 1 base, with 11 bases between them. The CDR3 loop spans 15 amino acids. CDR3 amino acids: CASSLWRQANTEAFF. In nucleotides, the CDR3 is TGTGCCAGCAGTTTATGGAGACAGGCGAACACTGAAGCTTTCTTT.

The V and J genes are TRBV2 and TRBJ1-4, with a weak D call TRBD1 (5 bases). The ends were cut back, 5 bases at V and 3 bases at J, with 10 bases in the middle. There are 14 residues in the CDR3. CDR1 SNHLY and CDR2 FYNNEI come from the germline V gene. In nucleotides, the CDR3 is TGTGCCAGCAGTCGGGACCGATCTAATGAAAAACTGTTTTTT. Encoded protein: CASSRDRSNEKLFF.

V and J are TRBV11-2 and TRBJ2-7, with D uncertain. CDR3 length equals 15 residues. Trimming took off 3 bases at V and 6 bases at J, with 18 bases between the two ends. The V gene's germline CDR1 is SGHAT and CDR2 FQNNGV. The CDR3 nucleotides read TGTGCCAGCAGCTTTGGTTGGCGAGGAGAAGGCGAGCAGTACTTC. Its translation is CASSFGWRGEGEQYF.